The T cell receptor (beta chain) under discussion was sequenced for a study of T-cell reconstitution after alpha-beta-depleted transplantation in children. Study-level points and caveats: Most T-cell counts and diversity one year after the transplant came from T cells that were newly produced. After transplant, at about two months, alpha-beta T cells were reportedly derived from several hundred expanded graft clones. Surviving recipient T cells and thymic progenitors produced the high day-60 TCRbeta diversity seen in some patients.

The CDR3 is made up of 18 amino acids. The V gene's germline CDR1 is MNHEY and CDR2 SMNVEV (reference sequence). Trimming removed 2 bases from V and 0 bases from J, with 20 bases in between. This clonotype was found a few times. Its antigen is not identified. Unique molecular identifiers were incorporated into the prepared TCRbeta library. MiXCR was run by TCRdb on the PCR reads, yielding one entry per CDR3 protein. The sample carries about 340,000 distinct CDR3 sequences, 15% to 20% recorded once. This sequence originates from a male patient under 10 years old who had a stem cell transplant for acute lymphoblastic leukemia, so the T cells may come from the graft donor. The rearrangement uses TRBV27 and TRBJ2-7, with a possible D match to TRBD1 (8 bases). The source was PBMCs, mostly from graft donor cells, collected 360 days after TCRalphabeta/CD19-depleted stem cell transplant. Written as DNA, the CDR3 is TGTGCCAGCAGTTTAAAAGGAGACAGGGGAGGGTTCTCCTACGAGCAGTACTTC. Protein product: CASSLKGDRGGFSYEQYF.